This T cell receptor beta chain derives from a study of cytomegalovirus exposure and HLA in healthy donors (dated 2017 in TCRdb). About the full investigation: According to a later analysis, one platform produced both the 100 to 150 validation repertoires and the approximately 600 repertoires of the first cohort. The aim of the study was to test whether cataloging public T cell receptors could identify signatures of past pathogen exposure. A separate validation cohort of approximately 130 different subjects was used in addition to the roughly 640-subject first cohort. To predict cytomegalovirus infection status, the study combined high-throughput TCR immunosequencing, statistical association of individual TCRs with disease status, and machine learning.

Separate from the approximately 690-subject first cohort, the validation cohort of roughly 120 subjects was the group to which the donors belonged. CDR3 length: 16 amino acids, cysteine to phenylalanine. Here the CDR3 DNA is all that survives: 48 bases in frame from base 1. At the junction V is shortened by 5 bases and J by 10 bases; bases outside the gene matches: 17. Sequences SSHAT (CDR1) and FNYEAQ (CDR2) are obtained from the germline V gene (reference sequence). Beyond this particular receptor, the publication reports: A later analysis had no HLA typing for the validation cohort, so co-occurrence there was scored across all 110 or so repertoires. The study gave a list of under 200 TCR beta chains associated with cytomegalovirus. In vitro tests confirmed that a few of the cytomegalovirus-associated TCR beta chains recognize cytomegalovirus antigens. Of the cluster scores, approximately 95% were above 0 in a later analysis, which found that TCRs clustered in the first cohort also tended to co-occur in the approximately 130 validation repertoires. Most TCR sequences were observed very rarely across donors, whereas some public TCRs were present in many individuals. The classifier was reported to diagnose cytomegalovirus status with high specificity and sensitivity in both the original cohort and the validation cohort. The authors suggested that the approach could potentially be generalized to other disease states and immunological phenotypes.

The protocol used for the library was the immunoSEQ multiplex PCR assay. Turning to the authors' computational methods: A statistical classification framework was built for diagnosing cytomegalovirus status from the catalog of TCR beta chain sequences. In TCRdb, the immuneACCESS table is reduced to in-frame sequences with V and J assigned. These tables do not hold every clone; where another copy was compared, an unresolved V gene accounts for under half, and the others remain unexplained. V and J calls and clone size are copied from that table; D and trimming were computed from the DNA. The sample table records fewer than 250,000 clones; approximately 87% of these occur just once. 2.6% of the sample is taken by the ten largest. About this clone itself: The target of this receptor is not known. No base quality information exists; no much larger clone differs at one position.

The chain employs TRBV7-7 and TRBJ1-1; 9 central bases correspond to TRBD1. Sequencing was carried out using PBMCs. The source is a man in his late teens or twenties in good health and CMV-seronegative. The CDR3 region has the sequence CASSPLDGTGLFSAFF. The DNA sequence reads TGTGCCAGCAGCCCACTAGATGGGACAGGGCTATTCTCAGCTTTCTTT.